This T cell receptor (beta chain) is drawn from a study of T cell clones after liver transplantation. TCRdb's table, derived via immunoSEQ multiplex PCR, lists solely in-frame clones and lacks some. This sample has 55,000 or so clones; over 55% occur once, and the top ten carry approximately 15%. This clone came up a few times. This CDR3 is built from 15 residues. Looked up from germline, CDR1 is SGHDN and CDR2 is FVKESK. Unmatched junction bases numbered 8, after V lost 1 base and J lost 6 bases. The V call is TRBV14, the J call TRBJ2-7, with 8 bases fitting TRBD1. This specimen was CD4+ T cells from blood, taken before liver transplant. This sequence originates from a human donor who received a liver transplant. The CDR3 loop reads CASSQGTGQRAEQYF. CDR3 DNA sequence: TGTGCCAGCAGCCAAGGGACAGGGCAACGGGCCGAGCAGTACTTC.